A single sample gave rise to the 23 T cell receptor beta chains below, sequenced in a study of tumor and adjacent non-tumor tissue in lung cancer. Three rounds of nested PCR, following a modified ARM-PCR protocol, produced the TCRbeta library. Each CDR3 protein gets one entry after TCRdb re-called the multiplex PCR reads with MiXCR. This table holds 60,000 to 95,000 distinct CDR3 sequences, over 75% found once. This sample's RNA came from whole unsorted tissue. Source material: lung tumor tissue. These receptors were taken from a woman in her forties or fifties with non-small cell lung cancer.

A remark on this clonotype: It is likely a read error, because the conserved phenylalanine at the end of the CDR3 is missing. V and J are TRBV20-1 and TRBJ2-3; D possibly matches TRBD1 or TRBD2 (5 bases each). The CDR3 extends over 14 amino acids. Germline V gene sequence: CDR1 DFQATT, CDR2 SNEGSKA (reference sequence). V was trimmed by 5 bases and J by 1 base, leaving 13 bases between them. The CDR3: CSAPGLDGTDTQYC. The CDR3 DNA is TGCAGTGCTCCGGGGCTAGATGGCACAGATACGCAGTATTGT.

This clonotype was seen a few times. Relative to the germline gene, one junction end is altered; a read error may explain this. The chain combines TRBV20-1 with TRBJ1-2; 7 bases line up with TRBD1. The CDR3 contains 15 residues. The germline V gene has CDR1 DFQATT and CDR2 SNEGSKA (reference sequence). CDR3 bases: TGCAGTGCTAGACCCCAGGACAGGTTTAACTATGGCTACATCTTC. Protein product: CSARPQDRFNYGYIF.

The rearrangement uses TRBV5-1 and TRBJ1-1; weak D call: TRBD1 (5 bases). Germline values: CDR1 SGHRS, CDR2 YFSETQ. The CDR3 is 14 residues long. Trimming cost V 6 bases and J 4 bases, with 16 bases left between them. Here the CDR3 reads CASNLQDGGTEAFF. The CDR3 DNA follows: TGCGCCAGCAATTTGCAAGACGGGGGCACTGAAGCTTTCTTT.

This clonotype was seen a few times. A much larger clone sits a single nucleotide away, making a read error possible. The chain couples TRBV5-1 to TRBJ2-1; 9 bases align to TRBD1. CDR1 SGHRS and CDR2 YFSETQ come from the germline V gene. This CDR3 region has 20 residues. CDR3 coding DNA: TGCGCCAGCAACTTGGCCTTGATCGACAGGGGGGTCAAGTCCTACAATGAGCAGTTCTTC. Protein sequence: CASNLALIDRGVKSYNEQFF. The full variable domain, with the rest looked up from reference TRBV5-1 and TRBJ2-1, is KAGVTQTPRYLIKTRGQQVTLSCSPISGHRSVSWYQQTPGQGLQFLFEYFSETQRNKGNFPGRFSGRQFSNSRSEMNVSTLELGDSALYLCASNLALIDRGVKSYNEQFFGPGTRLTVL.

In the case of this clonotype: A much bigger clone sits one base away, suggesting this may be a read error. The V gene is TRBV13, the J gene TRBJ2-6; D is uncertain. In germline, CDR1 is PRHDT, CDR2 FYEKMQ (reference sequence). CDR3 length: 14 amino acids. Trimming cost V 7 bases and J 0 bases, with 7 bases left between them. This chain's CDR3 is CASNSPSGANVLTF. The DNA for the CDR3 is TGTGCCAGCAACTCCCCCTCTGGGGCCAACGTCCTGACTTTC.

The chain couples TRBV6-4 to TRBJ2-1; 11 nucleotides line up with TRBD2. V trimming: 5 bases; J trimming: 6 bases; junction bases outside the gene matches: 3. This CDR3 has 14 residues. CDR1 and CDR2 (germline): MRHNA, SNTAGT. CDR3 nucleotides: TGTGCCAGCAGTAGCGGGACTAGCGGCAATGAGCAGTTCTTC. This codes for CASSSGTSGNEQFF.

A word on this clonotype: In this CDR3 the conserved last residue, phenylalanine or tryptophan, is missing, so a read error is likely. The chain uses TRBV20-1 and TRBJ2-1, with D perhaps being TRBD1 or TRBD2 (5 bases each). This CDR3 has 15 residues. Trimming removed 3 bases from V and 13 bases from J, with 25 bases in between. Germline CDR1 and CDR2: DFQATT and SNEGSKA (reference sequence). The CDR3 region is CSASTGTVSYKDQFL. The CDR3 DNA sequence: TGCAGTGCTAGTACCGGGACCGTCTCCTACAAAGACCAGTTCTTA.

This clonotype was detected many times. This chain links TRBV10-2 with TRBJ1-1; a weak D match, TRBD1 (5 bases). The CDR3 has 13 amino acids. V shed 2 bases and J shed 5 bases, with 9 bases lying between them. Per germline, CDR1 WSHSY and CDR2 SAAADI. CDR3 in DNA: TGCGCCAGCAGTGAGGGCAGGGTTACTGAAGCTTTCTTT. Protein product: CASSEGRVTEAFF.

About this clonotype itself: The conserved phenylalanine or tryptophan is not found at the CDR3 terminus, so this likely reflects a read error. The V and J genes are TRBV11-2 and TRBJ2-2; D is undetermined. This CDR3 has 14 residues. Germline V gene data show CDR1 as SGHAT and CDR2 as FQNNGV. The CDR3 here is CASSLVRDTGELFL. The DNA of the CDR3 is TGTGCTAGCAGTCTTGTTAGGGACACCGGGGAGCTGTTTTTA.

This clonotype was counted ten times or more. The chain combines TRBV28 with TRBJ1-2; TRBD1 aligns across 9 bases. The CDR3 extends over 14 amino acids. After removal of 3 bases from V and 7 bases from J, the junction contained 6 bases not matched to a gene. Germline CDR1 and CDR2: MDHEN and SYDVKM. The CDR3 loop is CASSFGTGRGGYTF. The DNA for the CDR3 is TGTGCCAGCAGTTTTGGGACAGGGAGGGGTGGCTACACCTTC.

A remark on this clonotype: An end of the junction does not agree with germline; a read error may underlie this. V usage is TRBV29-1 and J usage is TRBJ2-4; no firm D call. This CDR3 comprises 11 residues. CDR1 is SQVTM and CDR2 is ANQGSEA in the germline V gene. CDR3 amino acids: CSVLSKDIQYF. The CDR3 region has the DNA TGCAGCGTCCTTTCCAAAGACATTCAGTACTTC.

On this clonotype itself: It may be a read error: a sequence one base away is much more abundant. This rearrangement joins TRBV5-1 to TRBJ1-5; 7 bases are a match to TRBD1. CDR1 SGHRS and CDR2 YFSETQ come from the germline V gene. The CDR3 length is 15 residues. The CDR3 sequence is CASSPQGGGHQSQHF. The CDR3 DNA reads as TGCGCCAGCAGCCCTCAGGGGGGCGGGCATCAGTCCCAGCATTTT. Variable domain in full (rest from reference TRBV5-1 and TRBJ1-5): KAGVTQTPRYLIKTRGQQVTLSCSPISGHRSVSWYQQTPGQGLQFLFEYFSETQRNKGNFPGRFSGRQFSNSRSEMNVSTLELGDSALYLCASSPQGGGHQSQHFGDGTRLSIL.

In regard to this clonotype: A read error may account for a junction end that differs from germline. The V gene is TRBV4-1, the J gene TRBJ2-1; no reliable D call. CDR1 is MGHRA, CDR2 YSYEKL, per germline. The CDR3 covers 16 residues. CDR3 amino acids: CTSSQYRSLSYNEQFF. DNA for the CDR3: TGCACCAGCAGCCAATATCGTTCCCTGTCCTACAATGAGCAGTTTTTC.

As for this clonotype: One end of the junction does not line up with germline, which may come from a read error. This rearrangement joins TRBV30 to TRBJ2-1; D is unresolved. This CDR3 spans 13 amino acids. Looked up from germline, CDR1 is GTSNPN and CDR2 is SVGIG (reference sequence). The CDR3 here is CAWSWYPSNKQFF. The CDR3 nucleotides are TGTGCCTGGAGTTGGTACCCCTCCAATAAGCAGTTCTTC.

A word on this clonotype: Likely a read error: the CDR3 ends without its conserved phenylalanine or tryptophan. The rearrangement links TRBV6-6 to TRBJ2-5; D perhaps matches TRBD1 (6 bases). The CDR3 is 14 residues long. Trimming took 7 bases from V and 4 from J, leaving 16 bases between them. Germline-derived CDR1 and CDR2 are MNHNY and SVGAGI (reference sequence). The CDR3 is CASIYAQGRETQYL. In DNA form, the CDR3 reads TGTGCCAGCATATACGCACAGGGTCGAGAGACCCAGTACTTG.

Note on this clonotype: Its ends do not fully match the called genes, so a read error is possible. This chain connects TRBV6-1 to TRBJ2-3; D is undetermined. Germline lookup yields CDR1 MNHNS and CDR2 SASEGT. The length of the CDR3 is 16 residues. The CDR3 is CASSEGVALPTDTQCF. The CDR3 DNA sequence: TGTGCCAGCAGTGAAGGGGTAGCACTCCCCACAGATACGCAGTGTTTT.

The gene calls are TRBV7-9 and TRBJ2-2; D not resolved. The CDR3 runs 14 residues. Germline CDR1 and CDR2: SEHNR and FQNEAQ (reference sequence). Trimming removed 7 bases at V and 4 bases at J, with 13 bases between. CDR3 sequence (DNA): TGTGCCAGCATCAAGAATCCGAGCACCGGGGAGCTGTTTTTT. It translates to CASIKNPSTGELFF.

On this clonotype itself: One end of the junction varies from germline; a read error may be responsible. The chain carries TRBV12-3 or TRBV12-4 and TRBJ2-7, with a possible D match to TRBD2 (6 bases). The CDR3 spans 12 residues. CDR3 loop: CASSRGSYELYF. For the CDR3, the DNA is TGTGCTAGCAGTCGGGGGTCCTACGAGCTGTACTTC.

In regard to this clonotype: At one of its ends the junction is not consistent with the germline gene, which may arise from a read error. The chain has TRBV28 and TRBJ2-1; D call uncertain. The germline gives CDR1 MDHEN, CDR2 SYDVKM. This CDR3 contains 14 residues. In nucleotides, the CDR3 is TGTGCCAGCAGTTACTACAGCTCCAACAATGAGCAGCTCTTC. Residues: CASSYYSSNNEQLF.

This clonotype was recorded once. The rearrangement uses TRBV11-3 and TRBJ2-3, with TRBD2 identical over 11 bases. The J segment lost 1 base and the V segment lost 2 bases, leaving 2 bases of the junction unmatched. The CDR3 totals 16 residues. The V gene's germline CDR1 is SGHNT and CDR2 YENEEA. The CDR3 region has the DNA TGTGCCAGCAGCTTACTAGCGGGGGGCCGCACAGATACGCAGTATTTT. Amino acids: CASSLLAGGRTDTQYF.

A note on this clonotype: One junction end does not reproduce the germline sequence, and a read error may be involved. V and J are TRBV29-1 and TRBJ1-2; D gene uncertain. Germline CDR1 reads SQVTM; CDR2 reads ANQGSEA. The CDR3 is made up of 12 amino acids. CDR3 loop: CSMRPDHYGYTF. The CDR3 DNA sequence: TGCAGCATGCGCCCGGACCACTATGGCTACACCTTT.

About this clonotype itself: Being one base from a much bigger clone, this may be a read error. The rearrangement uses TRBV28 and TRBJ2-7; the D call may be TRBD1 or TRBD2 (6 bases each). From germline, CDR1 is MDHEN and CDR2 SYDVKM. The CDR3 covers 14 residues. Here the CDR3 DNA reads TGTGCCAGCAGTGCAATGGGGGGCAAACACGAGCTGTACTTC. It yields the protein CASSAMGGKHELYF.

About this clonotype: Its ends do not fully match the called genes, so a read error is possible. The genes are TRBV11-2 and TRBJ2-1; D unresolved. The CDR3 loop spans 14 amino acids. Germline values: CDR1 SGHAT, CDR2 FQNNGV. The CDR3 region has the DNA TGTGCCAGCAGCTTCAAGCGTGAATACGGTGAGCACTTCTTC. This codes for CASSFKREYGEHFF.